One and the same sample provided the 14 T cell receptor beta chains below, sequenced in a study of PD-1 blockade in classical Hodgkin lymphoma. Produced via immunoSEQ multiplex PCR; TCRdb's table is partial and in-frame only. This sample has about 100,000 clones; about 89% occur once, and the top ten carry around 6.6%. Every patient was affected by relapse after autologous stem cell transplantation, while exposure to brentuximab vedotin was not uniform. The material sequenced was peripheral blood mononuclear cells (PBMCs), taken before the second cycle of nivolumab. The receptors derive from a human donor with classical Hodgkin lymphoma.

This clone appeared once. The chain joins TRBV19 to TRBJ1-5; D possibly corresponds to TRBD1 (6 bases). The germline V gene has CDR1 LNHDA and CDR2 SQIVND (reference sequence). With 1 base removed from V and 4 bases from J, the gap between germline ends came to 11 bases. The CDR3 totals 15 residues. The chain's CDR3 is CASSIGSRGNQPQHF. The CDR3 DNA reads as TGTGCCAGTAGTATAGGAAGCAGGGGAAATCAGCCCCAGCATTTT.

The chain joins TRBV2 to TRBJ2-5, with no clear D. V was trimmed by 6 bases and J by 3 bases, leaving 20 bases between them. The CDR3 contains 16 residues. The germline CDR1 and CDR2 sequences are SNHLY and FYNNEI. The CDR3 loop is CASRAENTGIKETQYF. In DNA, the CDR3 is TGTGCCAGCAGGGCGGAGAACACTGGCATCAAAGAGACCCAGTACTTC.

This clone showed up just once. This chain uses TRBV7-7 with TRBJ2-2; no clear D. With 1 base removed from V and 0 bases from J, the gap between germline ends came to 9 bases. This CDR3 has 16 amino acids. Germline CDR1 and CDR2: SSHAT and FNYEAQ (reference sequence). The CDR3 coding sequence is TGTGCCAGCAGCTTAGATAGGCCCGCGAACACCGGGGAGCTGTTTTTT. Translating it yields CASSLDRPANTGELFF.

The chain employs TRBV9 and TRBJ1-4; 7 nucleotides match TRBD1. The germline gives CDR1 SGDLS, CDR2 YYNGEE. J gave up 8 bases and V 3 bases, and 10 bases lay outside the gene matches. The CDR3 has 15 amino acids. CDR3 nucleotides: TGTGCCAGCAGCGATGACCGGGACAGCGGAGAAAAACTGTTTTTT. Encoded protein: CASSDDRDSGEKLFF.

V is TRBV9 and J is TRBJ2-3; TRBD2 agrees at 11 bases. J was trimmed by 5 bases and V by 2 bases; bases with no gene match: 4. The V gene's germline CDR1 is SGDLS and CDR2 YYNGEE. This CDR3 is 15 amino acids long. CDR3 nucleotides: TGTGCCAGCAGCGTTAGCGGGGGGGTTCGAGATACGCAGTATTTT. It codes for CASSVSGGVRDTQYF. Full variable domain (missing parts from reference TRBV9 and TRBJ2-3): DSGVTQTPKHLITATGQRVTLRCSPRSGDLSVYWYQQSLDQGLQFLIQYYNGEERAKGNILERFSAQQFPDLHSELNLSSLELGDSALYFCASSVSGGVRDTQYFGPGTRLTVL.

V gene TRBV10-3 combines with J gene TRBJ1-5; TRBD1 matches at 10 bases. The ends lost 6 bases at V and 4 bases at J; junction bases unmatched: 3. Looked up from germline, CDR1 is ENHRY and CDR2 is SYGVKD. The CDR3 totals 14 residues. The CDR3 protein is CAIRGQGVNQPQHF. The CDR3 DNA reads as TGTGCCATCAGAGGACAGGGGGTGAATCAGCCCCAGCATTTT.

The chain is built from TRBV18 and TRBJ2-1; D is ambiguous. CDR3 length: 16 residues. The V end lost 6 bases, the J end lost 2 bases, and 17 bases lay between the germline ends. From germline, CDR1 is KGHSH and CDR2 LQKENI. In nucleotides, the CDR3 is TGTGCCAGCTCCCGCGAACACCTCAGTCCCTACAATGAGCAGTTCTTC. As protein: CASSREHLSPYNEQFF. The full variable domain, completed using reference TRBV18 and TRBJ2-1, is NAGVMQNPRHLVRRRGQEARLRCSPMKGHSHVYWYRQLPEEGLKFMVYLQKENIIDESGMPKERFSAEFPKEGPSILRIQQVVRGDSAAYFCASSREHLSPYNEQFFGPGTRLTVL.

The rearrangement joins TRBV19 to TRBJ2-1; D possibly corresponds to TRBD1 (6 bases). CDR1 and CDR2 (germline): LNHDA, SQIVND (reference sequence). V was pared by 5 bases and J by 0 bases, with 11 bases between. The CDR3 consists of 15 residues. CDR3 protein: CASSGTGISYNEQFF. CDR3 nucleotide sequence: TGTGCCAGTAGTGGAACAGGGATCTCCTACAATGAGCAGTTCTTC.

In this sample, this clone turned up a few times. The rearrangement uses TRBV19 and TRBJ1-1; no clear D gene. CDR1 and CDR2 (germline): LNHDA, SQIVND (reference sequence). CDR3 size: 10 residues. The V gene lost 8 bases and the J gene lost 6 bases, with 7 bases spanning the gap. The CDR3 DNA reads TGTGCCAGTGGTGAGCCTGAAGCTTTCTTT. This gives the protein CASGEPEAFF.

This chain uses TRBV23-1 with TRBJ1-5; a possible D gene is TRBD1 (6 bases). TRBV23-1 is an ORF, and what it does is uncertain. The CDR3 loop spans 15 amino acids. V gave up 0 bases and J gave up 5 bases, with 11 bases separating them. The CDR3, as DNA: TGCGCCAGCAGTCAATCGTTACAGGGCCATCAGCCCCAGCATTTT. This gives the protein CASSQSLQGHQPQHF.

J is TRBJ1-3 and V is TRBV5-1; no firm D call. The CDR3 has 15 amino acids. The V gene lost 1 base and the J gene lost 1 base, with 9 bases spanning the gap. CDR1 and CDR2 from the germline V gene are SGHRS and YFSETQ. The DNA for the CDR3 is TGCGCCAGCAGCTTGACGCCCGTTTCTGGAAACACCATATATTTT. Amino acid sequence: CASSLTPVSGNTIYF.

The rearrangement links TRBV27 to TRBJ1-5; D is possibly TRBD1 (5 bases). CDR1 MNHEY and CDR2 SMNVEV come from the germline V gene (reference sequence). This CDR3 is 14 amino acids long. V was shortened by 3 bases and J by 0 bases, with 6 bases between the two germline ends. The CDR3 reads CASSFGGSNQPQHF. CDR3 sequence (DNA): TGTGCCAGCAGTTTCGGGGGTAGCAATCAGCCCCAGCATTTT.

This chain connects TRBV9 to TRBJ2-6, with D perhaps matching TRBD1 or TRBD2 (6 bases each). This CDR3 has 19 residues. Per the germline V gene, CDR1 is SGDLS and CDR2 is YYNGEE. V lost 3 bases, J lost 3 bases, and 22 bases lay in between. CDR3 sequence (DNA): TGTGCCAGCAGCGCTCAAACGAAACAAGGGGGGTATGGGGCCAACGTCCTGACTTTC. Its protein is CASSAQTKQGGYGANVLTF.

The rearrangement joins TRBV15 to TRBJ2-1; 11 bases align to TRBD2. In germline, CDR1 is LNHNV, CDR2 YYDKDF (reference sequence). V gave up 6 bases and J gave up 4 bases; unmatched junction bases: 8. CDR3 length: 16 amino acids. The CDR3 sequence is CATSKTTSGVYNEQFF. The CDR3 coding sequence is TGTGCCACCAGTAAAACGACTAGCGGGGTATACAATGAGCAGTTCTTC.